This T cell receptor (beta chain) was sequenced during a study of a mutant IDH1 vaccine in newly diagnosed glioma. Turning to this clone: Its specificity is unknown.

Time point denoted: week 23, last vaccination. In the vaccine, a single dose held 300 ug of the mutant IDH1 20-mer peptide, along with topical imiquimod. Here immunoSEQ multiplex PCR was the method, and the copy in TCRdb shows in-frame clones only, minus some. Found here are almost 85,000 clones, roughly 85% of them singletons; the top ten hold about 2.2%. The source is a man younger than 45 with glioma. Some clones in this sample may be carry-over from other donors' samples. Sequencing used PBMCs, obtained from a glioma patient whose treatment included an IDH1 peptide vaccine.

CDR3: CASSDRGTLPPQHF. CDR3 DNA: TGTGCCAGCAGCGACAGGGGAACGCTTCCGCCCCAGCATTTT. The chain combines TRBV27 with TRBJ1-5; 8 nucleotides agree with TRBD1. V shed 6 bases and J 9 bases; nucleotides not matched to a gene: 10. CDR1 and CDR2 from the germline V gene are MNHEY and SMNVEV (reference sequence). The CDR3 contains 14 residues.